This TCR beta chain stems from a study of control samples from healthy donors and cancer patients (dated by TCRdb to 2020 to 2022). For this clone: Its target antigen remains unknown. Base-call qualities are not available, and no considerably larger clone is one nucleotide away.

V and J are truncated by 6 bases and 4 bases respectively, leaving an intervening sequence of 21 bases. In the germline V gene, CDR1 corresponds to KGHSH and CDR2 to LQKENI. From cysteine to phenylalanine, the CDR3 is 16 amino acids long. Just the 48-base CDR3 DNA is kept, in frame starting at base 1. Library preparation employed the immunoSEQ multiplex PCR assay. TCRdb re-hosts the immuneACCESS table, in-frame sequences only. Its copies lack some clones; in the studies checked, an unresolved V gene accounts for under half of them, and the cause for the rest is not known. The sample profile shows approximately 150,000 clones; approximately 94% of them were found once. Clones ranked in the top ten supply about 12% of the sample.

Sequencing input: blood. This sequence originates from a man in his forties or fifties in good health. The chain was built from TRBV18 and TRBJ1-2; there is no confident call for the D gene. The encoded CDR3 is CASSTERHLDFYGYTF. The DNA reads as follows: TGTGCCAGCTCCACCGAGAGACACCTCGATTTCTATGGCTACACCTTC.